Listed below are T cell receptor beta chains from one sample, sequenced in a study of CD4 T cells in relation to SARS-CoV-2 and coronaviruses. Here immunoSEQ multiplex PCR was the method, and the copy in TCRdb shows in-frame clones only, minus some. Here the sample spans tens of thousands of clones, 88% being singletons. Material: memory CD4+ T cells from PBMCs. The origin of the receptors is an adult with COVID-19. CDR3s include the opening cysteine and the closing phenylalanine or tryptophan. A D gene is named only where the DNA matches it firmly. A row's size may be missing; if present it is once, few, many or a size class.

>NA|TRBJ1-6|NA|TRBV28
TGTGCCAGCAGTTTGACGTATTCACCCCTCCACTTT
CASSLTYSPLHF
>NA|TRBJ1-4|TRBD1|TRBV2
TGTGCAAGGGGGGGGACAGGGGGCGATGAAAAACTGTTTTTT
CARGGTGGDEKLFF
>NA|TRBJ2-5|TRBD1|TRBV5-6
TGTGCCAGCACCTTCCTCGGGACAGCGAAACAAGAGACCCAGTACTTC
CASTFLGTAKQETQYF
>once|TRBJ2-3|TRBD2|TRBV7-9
TGTGCCAGCAGCTTAGGTATTGGCGGGGGGGCCGGAGATACGCAGTATTTT
CASSLGIGGGAGDTQYF
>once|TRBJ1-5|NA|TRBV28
TGTGCCAGCACCATTTTTAAGACGGATTATAGCAATCAGCCCCAGCATTTT
CASTIFKTDYSNQPQHF
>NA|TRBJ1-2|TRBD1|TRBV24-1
TGTGCCACCAGTGATCCCGGACAGGGAGGGTATGGCTACACCTTC
CATSDPGQGGYGYTF
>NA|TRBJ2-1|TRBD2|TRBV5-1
TGCGCCAGCAGCGTGGGAACGACTAGCATAAGCAAGTTCTTC
CASSVGTTSISKFF
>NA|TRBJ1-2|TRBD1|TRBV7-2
TGTGCCAGCAGCCTAGGACAGGATGATGGCTACACCTTC
CASSLGQDDGYTF
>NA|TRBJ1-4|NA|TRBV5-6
TGTGCCAGCAGCATCCGAGGATGGGGACCAACTAATGAAAAACTGTTTTTT
CASSIRGWGPTNEKLFF
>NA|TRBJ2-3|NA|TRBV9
TGTGCCAGCAGCCACACCTCGACTGTACGCACAGATACGCAGTATTTT
CASSHTSTVRTDTQYF
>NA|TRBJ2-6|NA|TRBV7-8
TGTGCCAGCAGCTTAGACCGGGGGGCCGGGGCCAACGTCCTGACTTTC
CASSLDRGAGANVLTF
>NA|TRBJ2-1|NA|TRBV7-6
TGTGCCAGCAGCTTATCTGTGACAGGCGGCCATGAGCAGTTCTTC
CASSLSVTGGHEQFF
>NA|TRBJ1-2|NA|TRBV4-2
TGTGCCAGCAGCCCTTCGAGCGGGGGTTCCAACTATGGCTACACCTTC
CASSPSSGGSNYGYTF
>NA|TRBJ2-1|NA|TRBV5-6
TGTGCCAGCAGCTTAGGGCCGGAGGGCTACAATGAGCAGTTCTTC
CASSLGPEGYNEQFF
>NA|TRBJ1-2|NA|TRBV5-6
TGTGCCAGCAGCTTGCCGACGGCTAACTATGGCTACACCTTC
CASSLPTANYGYTF
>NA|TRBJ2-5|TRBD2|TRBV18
TGTGCCAGCTCACCACGGCGGGGGGAAGAGACCCAGTACTTC
CASSPRRGEETQYF
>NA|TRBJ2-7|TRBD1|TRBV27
TGTGCCAGCAGAACCGGGACAGATGCTACTAAGCAGTACTTC
CASRTGTDATKQYF
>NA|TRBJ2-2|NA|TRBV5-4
TGTGCCAGCAGCTTGGAACGTGGGGGCCGCACCGGGGAGCTGTTTTTT
CASSLERGGRTGELFF
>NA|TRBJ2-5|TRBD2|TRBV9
TGTGCCAGCAGCGTAGCCGGGACTAGTTTTCGAGAGACCCAGTACTTC
CASSVAGTSFRETQYF
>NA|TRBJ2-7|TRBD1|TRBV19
TGTGCCAGTAGTTCCCGGGACAGCCCTCGGGGAGAGCAGTACTTC
CASSSRDSPRGEQYF
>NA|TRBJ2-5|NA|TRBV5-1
TGCGCCAGCAGCTTGCCAACGGAGACCCAGTACTTC
CASSLPTETQYF
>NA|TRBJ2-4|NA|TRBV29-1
TGCAGCGTTGGGGTGGGTGATATTCAGTACTTC
CSVGVGDIQYF
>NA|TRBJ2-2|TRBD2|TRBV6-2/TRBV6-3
TGTGCCAGCAGTTACACCGGGTCGCTTGCGGGGGGCACCGGGGAGCTGTTTTTT
CASSYTGSLAGGTGELFF
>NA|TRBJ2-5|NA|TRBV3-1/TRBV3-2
TGTGCCAGCAGCCACAAACAAGAGACCCAGTACTTC
CASSHKQETQYF
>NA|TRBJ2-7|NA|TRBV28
TGTGCCAGCAGCCCCGATGAGGGGCGCCGGTCCTACGAGCAGTACTTC
CASSPDEGRRSYEQYF
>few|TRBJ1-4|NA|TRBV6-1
TGTGCCAGCAGTGACGGGCTAACCCCGGGCAAGGAGAAACTGTTTTTT
CASSDGLTPGKEKLFF
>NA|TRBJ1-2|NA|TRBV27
TGTGCCAGCAGTTTATATCAGGGCCTCTATGGCTACACCTTC
CASSLYQGLYGYTF
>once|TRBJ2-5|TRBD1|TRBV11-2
TGTGCCAGCACCACCGGGACAGGGGGGGAGACCCAGTACTTC
CASTTGTGGETQYF
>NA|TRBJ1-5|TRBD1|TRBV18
TGTGCCAGCTCTCCGGGACAGGGTAACCAGCCCCAGCATTTT
CASSPGQGNQPQHF
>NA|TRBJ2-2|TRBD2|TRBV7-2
TGTGCCAGCAGAGCGGGGGGCACCACCGGGGAGCTGTTTTTT
CASRAGGTTGELFF
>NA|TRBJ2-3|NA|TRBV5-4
TGTGCCAGCAGCTCTACTAGCACAGATACGCAGTATTTT
CASSSTSTDTQYF
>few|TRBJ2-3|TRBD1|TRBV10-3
TGTGCCATCGGGACAGGGGCAGCAGATACGCAGTATTTT
CAIGTGAADTQYF